This T cell receptor (beta chain) was observed in a study of T-cell reconstitution after alpha-beta-depleted transplantation in children. Notes on the study in general: Fresh T-cell production supplied most of the T-cell counts and diversity seen one year after transplant. Reportedly, alpha-beta T cells present about two months post-transplant originated from several hundred expanded clones of graft origin. The high TCRbeta diversity at day 60 in some patients came from surviving recipient T cells and thymic progenitors.

A TCRbeta library incorporating unique molecular identifiers was prepared. Using its own MiXCR run on the PCR reads, TCRdb lists one record per CDR3 protein. The repertoire holds 600,000 to 700,000 distinct CDR3 sequences, under 15% seen once, with roughly 0.77% in the top ten. V dropped 5 bases and J dropped 5 bases, with 17 bases sitting between them. The V gene's germline CDR1 is SGHRS and CDR2 YFSETQ. There are 14 residues in the CDR3. In its sample, this clonotype was seen many times. Antigen: not known. The chain carries TRBV5-1 and TRBJ2-7; unclear D gene. This specimen consisted of PBMCs, obtained before TCRalphabeta/CD19-depleted stem cell transplant. The TCR was taken from a girl between 2 and 10 years old with congenital amegakaryocytic thrombocytopenia, due to receive a stem cell transplant. This chain's CDR3 is CASRYFNAEHEQYF. CDR3 sequence (DNA): TGCGCCAGCAGGTACTTCAATGCGGAACACGAGCAGTACTTC.